One and the same sample provided the 27 T cell receptor beta chains below, sequenced in a study of blood T cells in healthy people across ages. Combining a sample-barcoded 5' primer with a J-beta primer mix, a second PCR ran for roughly 6 to 12 cycles. TCRdb redid the calling of the 5' RACE reads with MiXCR, one entry per CDR3 protein. The repertoire consists of 1.2 million to 1.5 million distinct CDR3 sequences, with about 40% occurring once and the leading ten covering 7.9%. The sequenced sample was blood. Source of these receptors: a woman between 18 and 29 years old in good health.

This clonotype was recorded a few times. The rearrangement joins TRBV12-3 or TRBV12-4 to TRBJ1-1; D might be TRBD1 (5 bases). The length of the CDR3 is 14 residues. Between the trimmed V and J ends, which lost 3 bases and 4 bases, there was a span of 12 bases. The CDR3 bases are TGTGCCAGCAGTTTGGGGGGAGGATCCACTGAAGCTTTCTTT. Translating it yields CASSLGGGSTEAFF.

V gene TRBV6-5 combines with J gene TRBJ2-7; possible D gene TRBD2, 5 bases. Trimming pared 2 bases from V and 4 bases from J, leaving 15 bases between. In germline, CDR1 is MNHEY, CDR2 SVGAGI. The length of the CDR3 is 15 residues. For the CDR3, the DNA is TGTGCCAGCAGTTACCGGGGATTTGGATCATACGAGCAGTACTTC. Translated, it gives CASSYRGFGSYEQYF.

The table lists this clonotype with a few counts. This sequence joins TRBV24-1 and TRBJ2-1; 9 nucleotides match TRBD2. V dropped 1 base and J dropped 6; count of bases not matched to a gene: 0. The CDR3 extends over 14 amino acids. Per germline, CDR1 KGHDR and CDR2 SFDVKD. The CDR3 coding sequence is TGTGCCACCAGTGATTTAGCGGGAGGCAATGAGCAGTTCTTC. Its translation: CATSDLAGGNEQFF.

This clonotype was counted many times. The V gene is TRBV20-1, the J gene TRBJ2-3; 12 positions agree with TRBD2. The V segment lost 6 bases and the J segment 5 bases; nucleotides outside the gene matches: 6. CDR3 size: 14 residues. The V gene's germline CDR1 is DFQATT and CDR2 SNEGSKA (reference sequence). This chain's CDR3 is CSAPTSGSEDTQYF. The CDR3 DNA sequence: TGCAGTGCCCCGACTAGCGGGAGTGAAGATACGCAGTATTTT.

In regard to this clonotype: One end of the junction is discordant with germline, which a read error may explain. The CDR3 DNA reads TGTGCCAGCAGTTACGAGGCGGGGCCGAAAGAGACTCAGTACTTC. Encoded protein: CASSYEAGPKETQYF. The rearrangement joins TRBV6-5 to TRBJ2-5; maybe TRBD2 (6 bases). This CDR3 is built from 15 residues. Germline V gene sequence: CDR1 MNHEY, CDR2 SVGAGI.

This CDR3 reads CSARVPGENTGELFF. The CDR3 DNA follows: TGCAGTGCTAGAGTGCCCGGGGAGAACACCGGGGAGCTGTTTTTT. The chain combines TRBV20-1 with TRBJ2-2; D may be TRBD2 (5 bases). This CDR3 has 15 amino acids. Trimming cost V 1 base and J 1 base, with 10 bases left between them. Germline loops: CDR1 DFQATT, CDR2 SNEGSKA (reference sequence).

The J gene is TRBJ1-4, the V gene TRBV7-7, with D maybe TRBD1 (5 bases). The CDR3 is 17 amino acids. The germline CDR1 and CDR2 sequences are SSHAT and FNYEAQ (reference sequence). CDR3 coding DNA: TGTGCTACAGCGTTCCGGAGCTCAGGGCGCACTAATGAAAAACTGTTTTTT. This gives the protein CATAFRSSGRTNEKLFF.

The chain recombines TRBV5-1 with TRBJ2-1; D ambiguous. This CDR3 spans 15 amino acids. Germline V gene data show CDR1 as SGHRS and CDR2 as YFSETQ. With 0 bases removed from V and 8 bases from J, the gap between germline ends came to 15 bases. In nucleotides, the CDR3 is TGCGCCAGCAGCTTGGATGCCACGCCTATCGATGAGCAGTTCTTC. Amino acids: CASSLDATPIDEQFF.

The chain joins TRBV27 to TRBJ2-1; tentative D call: TRBD2 (5 bases). The CDR3 spans 14 residues. CDR1 is MNHEY and CDR2 is SMNVEV in the germline V gene (reference sequence). Between the trimmed V and J ends, which lost 3 bases and 5 bases, there was a span of 11 bases. As DNA, the CDR3 is TGTGCCAGCAGTTTGGAGCGGACCCACAATGAGCAGTTCTTC. Amino acid sequence: CASSLERTHNEQFF.

The rearrangement joins TRBV27 to TRBJ1-1; D ambiguous. Germline V gives CDR1 MNHEY, CDR2 SMNVEV (reference sequence). Trimming removed 6 bases from V and 2 bases from J, with 10 bases in between. The CDR3 is 13 amino acids. CDR3 nucleotide sequence: TGTGCCAGCAGAGTGACGTTAAACACTGAAGCTTTCTTT. Translating gives CASRVTLNTEAFF.

The chain recombines TRBV29-1 with TRBJ2-7; perhaps TRBD1 as D (6 bases). CDR3 length equals 15 residues. V gave up 4 bases and J gave up 4 bases, with 20 bases separating them. CDR1 and CDR2 from the germline V gene are SQVTM and ANQGSEA. CDR3 loop: CSVVGQKGPLYEQYF. Written as DNA, the CDR3 is TGCAGCGTTGTAGGACAGAAAGGTCCCTTATACGAGCAGTACTTC.

There are many counts of this clonotype. The chain recombines TRBV10-3 with TRBJ2-3; D is uncertain. Trimming took off 7 bases at V and 0 bases at J, with 5 bases between the two ends. The length of the CDR3 is 12 residues. From germline, CDR1 is ENHRY and CDR2 SYGVKD. The CDR3 spells CAITSSTDTQYF. CDR3 in DNA: TGTGCCATCACCTCCAGCACAGATACGCAGTATTTT.

This sequence joins TRBV4-1 and TRBJ2-3; no definite D call. The germline V gene encodes CDR1 MGHRA and CDR2 YSYEKL. The CDR3 has 15 residues. V lost 2 bases and J lost 6, with 15 bases in between. The CDR3 nucleotides read TGCGCCAGCAGCCAACCGGTCCCCAGGCCGGATACGCAGTATTTT. Encoded protein: CASSQPVPRPDTQYF.

The V and J genes are TRBV6-1 and TRBJ1-2, with TRBD1 as a possible D gene (6 bases). The CDR3 totals 16 residues. Germline V gives CDR1 MNHNS, CDR2 SASEGT. The V end lost 8 bases, the J end lost 1 base, and 20 bases lay between the germline ends. Here the CDR3 DNA reads TGTGCCAGCTTACCACGGGACACCTACCTTAACTATGGCTACACCTTC. Protein: CASLPRDTYLNYGYTF.

This chain uses TRBV2 with TRBJ2-7, with 8 bases identical to TRBD2. The CDR3 has 18 amino acids. Trimming at V came to 5 bases and at J to 0 bases, leaving 15 bases not matched to a gene. Germline V lookup: CDR1 SNHLY, CDR2 FYNNEI. Here the CDR3 DNA reads TGTGCCAGCAGTTCCCCCGGCAGCGGGGGCCCGATCTCCTACGAGCAGTACTTC. Translated, it gives CASSSPGSGGPISYEQYF.

This clonotype was seen a few times. The gene calls are TRBV12-3 or TRBV12-4 and TRBJ2-5, with 7 bases lining up with TRBD1. V lost 2 bases to trimming and J lost 5 bases; unmatched junction nucleotides: 8. The CDR3 is made up of 15 amino acids. DNA for the CDR3: TGTGCCAGCAGTTTAAGTGACAGGGTTGCGGAGACCCAGTACTTC. Amino acids: CASSLSDRVAETQYF.

This clonotype has a handful of counts. The rearrangement links TRBV2 to TRBJ1-2; D ambiguous. CDR1 is SNHLY and CDR2 is FYNNEI in the germline V gene. CDR3 size: 13 residues. The ends were cut back, 7 bases at V and 5 bases at J, with 14 bases in the middle. The DNA of the CDR3 is TGTGCCAGCACTCAGGACGACGGGTATGGCTACACCTTC. It is translated as CASTQDDGYGYTF.

This clonotype was seen only once. A much bigger clone sits one base away, suggesting this may be a read error. The chain employs TRBV6-1 and TRBJ2-3, with TRBD2 matching over 7 bases. Trimming removed 10 bases from V and 3 bases from J; junction bases left unmatched: 4. The CDR3 totals 12 residues. Germline assignment: CDR1 MNHNS and CDR2 SASEGT. The CDR3 protein is CANGGGTDTQYF. The CDR3 nucleotides read TGTGCCAACGGCGGGGGAACAGATACGCAGTATTTT.

Of note for this clonotype: Compared with germline, one end of the junction differs, possibly owing to a read error. V and J are TRBV7-9 and TRBJ2-1; tentatively, D is TRBD2 (6 bases). Per the germline V gene, CDR1 is SEHNR and CDR2 is FQNEAQ (reference sequence). The CDR3 length is 20 residues. The CDR3 nucleotides are TGTGCCCGCAGCTCCACCCTTTCATCTAACTTCCGGGAGATTTACAATGAGCAGTTCTTC. This translates into CARSSTLSSNFREIYNEQFF. Using reference TRBV7-9 and TRBJ2-1 for the parts outside the CDR3, the full variable domain is DTGVSQNPRHKITKRGQNVTFRCDPISEHNRLYWYRQTLGQGPEFLTYFQNEAQLEKSRLLSDRFSAERPKGSFSTLEIQRTEQGDSAMYLCARSSTLSSNFREIYNEQFFGPGTRLTVL.

A few counts support this clonotype. The rearrangement links TRBV29-1 to TRBJ1-5; D might be TRBD1 (5 bases). Germline assignment: CDR1 SQVTM and CDR2 ANQGSEA. Trimming shortened V by 5 bases and J by 2 bases, and 13 bases separated the two germline ends. The CDR3 contains 14 residues. CDR3 sequence: CSVRSEGRNQPQHF. The CDR3 DNA is TGCAGCGTTCGTTCCGAGGGGCGCAATCAGCCCCAGCATTTT.

In this sample, this clonotype turned up once. This sequence joins TRBV12-3 or TRBV12-4 and TRBJ2-2; D may be TRBD2 (7 bases). The germline V and J ends were trimmed by 6 bases and 4 bases, with 18 bases remaining between them. The CDR3 is 16 residues long. Written as DNA, the CDR3 is TGTGCCAGCAGCCCATGGGGGGGCGATCTCACCGGGGAGCTGTTTTTT. Translating it yields CASSPWGGDLTGELFF.

The CDR3, as DNA: TGCGCCAGCAGCTTGTCCATCCGACAGGGTACGGTCGAAAAACTGTTTTTT. Translating gives CASSLSIRQGTVEKLFF. The J gene is TRBJ1-4, the V gene TRBV5-1, with 7 positions matching TRBD1. CDR1 and CDR2 from the germline V gene are SGHRS and YFSETQ. The CDR3 runs to 17 residues. V lost 1 base to trimming and J lost 8 bases; unmatched junction nucleotides: 14.

This chain uses TRBV7-2 with TRBJ2-1; 10 bases fit TRBD2. The CDR3 has 15 residues. The ends lost 1 base at V and 8 bases at J; junction bases unmatched: 5. Germline V lookup: CDR1 SGHTA, CDR2 FQGNSA. CDR3 bases: TGTGCCAGCAGCTTAGAGCGGGAGGGCCGCTATGAGCAGTTCTTC. Translated: CASSLEREGRYEQFF.

The genes are TRBV20-1 and TRBJ2-7; TRBD2 might be the D (5 bases). Germline values: CDR1 DFQATT, CDR2 SNEGSKA (reference sequence). This CDR3 spans 14 amino acids. V was trimmed by 1 base and J by 4 bases, leaving 14 bases between them. The CDR3 region is CSARGEGAIYEQYF. The CDR3 region has the DNA TGCAGTGCTAGAGGAGAGGGTGCAATATACGAGCAGTACTTC.

V is TRBV6-1 and J is TRBJ2-7; D ambiguous. V lost 0 bases and J 0 bases, leaving 9 bases between the germline ends. This CDR3 is 15 amino acids long. Looked up from germline, CDR1 is MNHNS and CDR2 is SASEGT. DNA of the CDR3: TGTGCCAGCAGTGAAGCCCGATTCCACTCCTACGAGCAGTACTTC. Translated: CASSEARFHSYEQYF.

This clonotype was counted only a few times. This rearrangement joins TRBV12-3 or TRBV12-4 to TRBJ1-5, with 10 bases matching TRBD1. The CDR3 has 15 residues. V was clipped by 6 bases and J by 7 bases; unmatched bases: 9. CDR3 region: CASSRGQGYGQPQHF. The CDR3 bases are TGTGCCAGCAGCCGGGGACAGGGGTACGGGCAGCCCCAGCATTTT.

V is TRBV7-8 and J is TRBJ1-2; no definite D call. V lost 1 base and J 5 bases, leaving 14 bases between the germline ends. Germline CDR1 SGHVS, CDR2 FQNEAQ. The CDR3 runs 15 residues. CDR3 DNA sequence: TGTGCCAGCAGCTTAGATGAGCGTTGGAGTTATGGCTACACCTTC. This translates into CASSLDERWSYGYTF. Full variable domain (rest looked up from reference TRBV7-8 and TRBJ1-2): GAGVSQSPRYKVAKRGQDVALRCDPISGHVSLFWYQQALGQGPEFLTYFQNEAQLDKSGLPSDRFFAERPEGSVSTLKIQRTQQEDSAVYLCASSLDERWSYGYTFGSGTRLTVV.